This is a list of T cell receptor beta chains from one sample in a study of blood T cell repertoires in COVID-19. Produced via immunoSEQ multiplex PCR; TCRdb's table is partial and in-frame only. The sample includes roughly 70,000 clones, 76% seen only once; the top ten take 14% to 15%. Source material: peripheral blood. The receptors originated from a man in his 60s with COVID-19, enrolled during active disease. CDR3s include the opening cysteine and the closing phenylalanine or tryptophan. The D gene is left open where the match is weak. Expanded clones get a size class; other rows say once, few or many, or leave the size out.

>TRBJ1-1|TRBV6-6|.|.
TGTGCCAGCAGCACCCACAGGGAGGGGGGCACTGAAGCTTTCTTT
CASSTHREGGTEAFF
>TRBJ2-2|TRBV28|.|.
TGTGCCAGCCTATCGAGCGCGGGGAACACCGGGGAGCTGTTTTTT
CASLSSAGNTGELFF
>TRBJ2-7|TRBV6-1|medium-sized|TRBD2
TGTGCCAGCAGTGCCCAGGGACTAGCGGTTCCCTACGAGCAGTACTTC
CASSAQGLAVPYEQYF
>TRBJ2-3|TRBV11-2|once|TRBD1
TGTGCCAGCAGGTCCGGGACAGTTTTACGACTTGGCACAGATACGCAGTATTTT
CASRSGTVLRLGTDTQYF
>TRBJ1-1|TRBV6-5|.|.
TGTGCCAGCAGTTCGACAGGGAACACTGAAGCTTTCTTT
CASSSTGNTEAFF
>TRBJ1-2|TRBV7-2|.|TRBD1
TGTGCCAGCAGCTCGGGACAGGCTTATGGCTACACCTTC
CASSSGQAYGYTF
>TRBJ2-7|TRBV19|.|.
TGTGCCAGTAGTAGTCAAATCAGCTCCTACGAGCAGTACTTC
CASSSQISSYEQYF
>TRBJ2-2|TRBV7-9|.|TRBD2
TGTGCCAGCATGCTAGCGGAGAACACCGGGGAGCTGTTTTTT
CASMLAENTGELFF
>TRBJ1-2|TRBV5-1|.|.
TGCGCCAGCAGCTTGGTGATCAGGGAGGATGGCTACACCTTC
CASSLVIREDGYTF
>TRBJ2-5|TRBV9|.|.
TGTGCCAGCAGCCGTAGCACGGCTCAAGAGACCCAGTACTTC
CASSRSTAQETQYF
>TRBJ2-7|TRBV6-6|.|.
TGTGCCAGCAGTTACTCATGGGAGAACACCTACGAGCAGTACTTC
CASSYSWENTYEQYF
>TRBJ1-1|TRBV2|few|TRBD1
TGTGCCAGCACAGGACAGGGGGTGGACACTGAAGCTTTCTTT
CASTGQGVDTEAFF
>TRBJ1-3|TRBV9|.|TRBD1
TGTGCCAGCAGAACAGGGGACTCTGGAAACACCATATATTTT
CASRTGDSGNTIYF
>TRBJ2-7|TRBV3-1/TRBV3-2|.|.
TGTGCCAGCAGTCTAGTAATGGGCGAGCAGTACTTC
CASSLVMGEQYF
>TRBJ2-3|TRBV27|.|TRBD2
TGTGCCAGCAGTTTATGGCGGGAGGGGCACACAGATACGCAGTATTTT
CASSLWREGHTDTQYF
>TRBJ1-4|TRBV3-1/TRBV3-2|.|.
TGTGCCAGCAGCCAAGGGACCCATGGAGGGGAAAAACTGTTTTTT
CASSQGTHGGEKLFF
>TRBJ2-1|TRBV3-1/TRBV3-2|few|TRBD1
TGTGCCAGCAGCCTACCGGGACAGCCATACAATGAGCAGTTCTTC
CASSLPGQPYNEQFF
>TRBJ2-7|TRBV4-2|few|.
TGTGCCAGCAGCCCGAGCCTTGGGCAGGGGATAAACGAGCAGTACTTC
CASSPSLGQGINEQYF
>TRBJ1-5|TRBV19|.|TRBD1
TGTGCCAGTAGTATAGACTCACAGGGGGCCATCAATCAGCCCCAGCATTTT
CASSIDSQGAINQPQHF
>TRBJ2-7|TRBV7-9|few|.
TGTGCCAGCAGCCACCCGGGATTTGAGCAGTACTTC
CASSHPGFEQYF
>TRBJ1-5|TRBV6-2/TRBV6-3|.|TRBD1
TGTGCCAGCAGCCGCACAGGGGACAATCAGCCCCAGCATTTT
CASSRTGDNQPQHF
>TRBJ2-7|TRBV5-4|once|TRBD2
TGTGCCAGCAGCTCCGGGGGGACGGACCCCTACGAGCAGTACTTC
CASSSGGTDPYEQYF
>TRBJ2-4|TRBV5-4|.|.
TGTGCCAGCAGCCCTGGGGGCGGGGGAGGAGACATTCAGTACTTC
CASSPGGGGGDIQYF
>TRBJ1-1|TRBV14|.|TRBD1
TGTGCCAGCAGCCAAAGGGGGCGATCTGAAGCTTTCTTT
CASSQRGRSEAFF
>TRBJ2-1|TRBV19|.|TRBD2
TGTGCCAGTAGTACTCGGGACTACAATATGAATGAGCAGTTCTTC
CASSTRDYNMNEQFF
>TRBJ2-6|TRBV9|.|.
TGTGCCAGCAGCGCCTCAGGGACTGGGGCCAACGTCCTGACTTTC
CASSASGTGANVLTF
>TRBJ2-6|TRBV7-3|.|.
TGTGCCAGCAGCTTAGGCCCATACTCTGGGGCCAACGTCCTGACTTTC
CASSLGPYSGANVLTF
>TRBJ2-7|TRBV3-1/TRBV3-2|.|.
TGTGCCAGCAGCTCTGCCGGGGATCGGCTCGAGCAGTACTTC
CASSSAGDRLEQYF
>TRBJ2-7|TRBV4-1|few|.
TGCGCCAGCAGCCAAGAGGGCAGGGTAAACGAGCAGTACTTC
CASSQEGRVNEQYF
>TRBJ2-5|TRBV11-2|few|.
TGTGCCAGCAGCTTAGAATCGGTCTTTTGGGAGACCCAGTACTTC
CASSLESVFWETQYF
>TRBJ2-3|TRBV5-1|.|TRBD2
TGCGCCAGCAGCTTGGACAGCGGGGTCACAGATACGCAGTATTTT
CASSLDSGVTDTQYF
>TRBJ1-2|TRBV29-1|.|TRBD1
TGCAGCGTAGGGACAGGGGGAAACTATGGCTACACCTTC
CSVGTGGNYGYTF